These 23 T cell receptor beta chains were sequenced from one sample in a study of shared clonotypes between healthy human individuals. TCRdb keeps only in-frame clones here, not all; method: immunoSEQ multiplex PCR. This table holds about 1.5 million clones, 95% to 99% found once. The sequencing sample was made of naive CD4+ T cells sorted from blood. Subset noted: CD45RA+ positively selected. Receptors were obtained from a man aged 25-40 years in good health.

The V and J genes are TRBV14 and TRBJ1-4; the D gene is possibly TRBD1 (6 bases). V was clipped by 4 bases and J by 7 bases, with 16 bases between them. CDR3 length: 15 amino acids. Germline V gene lookup returns CDR1 SGHDN and CDR2 FVKESK. CDR3 sequence reads: CASSPLGGGSEKLFF. The CDR3 nucleotides read TGTGCCAGCAGCCCCCTAGGGGGGGGTAGTGAAAAACTGTTTTTT.

The chain couples TRBV7-9 to TRBJ2-7; a weak D match, TRBD2 (6 bases). From germline, CDR1 is SEHNR and CDR2 FQNEAQ (reference sequence). V lost 2 bases, J lost 2 bases, and 16 bases lay in between. This CDR3 contains 16 residues. In DNA, the CDR3 is TGTGCCAGCAGCTTATACGGGACTCGAATCCCCTACGAGCAGTACTTC. It translates to CASSLYGTRIPYEQYF.

The chain has TRBV28 and TRBJ1-2; 7 nucleotides agree with TRBD1. CDR3 length: 14 amino acids. CDR1 and CDR2 from the germline V gene are MDHEN and SYDVKM. Trimming at V came to 5 bases and at J to 5 bases, leaving 8 bases not matched to a gene. The CDR3 loop reads CASSPAGGGYGYTF. The DNA of the CDR3 is TGTGCCAGCAGTCCAGCAGGGGGAGGTTATGGCTACACCTTC.

The chain couples TRBV28 to TRBJ2-4; D uncertain. The germline gives CDR1 MDHEN, CDR2 SYDVKM. CDR3 size: 12 residues. The V end was cut by 8 bases, the J end by 8 bases, with 13 bases between. CDR3 residues: CASVVGTDIQYF. CDR3 DNA: TGTGCCAGCGTTGTCGGTACAGACATTCAGTACTTC.

The rearrangement joins TRBV5-1 to TRBJ2-7; a possible D gene is TRBD2 (7 bases). V was trimmed by 1 base and J by 7 bases, leaving 15 bases between them. The CDR3 has 14 amino acids. Germline-derived CDR1 and CDR2 are SGHRS and YFSETQ. The CDR3 loop reads CASSLIRGAREQYF. The CDR3 region has the DNA TGCGCCAGCAGCTTGATCCGGGGGGCGAGGGAGCAGTACTTC.

V is TRBV10-3 and J is TRBJ2-7; D is possibly TRBD2 (5 bases). This CDR3 spans 15 amino acids. V lost 0 bases to trimming and J lost 3 bases, with 12 bases between them. Per germline, CDR1 ENHRY and CDR2 SYGVKD. The CDR3 region has the DNA TGTGCCATCAGTGAGTCCGTGGACTCATACTACGAGCAGTACTTC. This codes for CAISESVDSYYEQYF.

The chain uses TRBV5-1 and TRBJ1-3; D remains ambiguous. Trimming stripped 4 bases from V and 0 bases from J, with 11 bases between. Germline CDR1 SGHRS, CDR2 YFSETQ. The CDR3 is 15 residues long. The CDR3 here is CASSPVGSSGNTIYF. The DNA for the CDR3 is TGCGCCAGCAGCCCCGTAGGCAGCTCTGGAAACACCATATATTTT.

The chain employs TRBV9 and TRBJ2-1, with TRBD2 identical over 7 bases. J gave up 0 bases and V 3 bases, and 9 bases lay outside the gene matches. Germline CDR1 reads SGDLS; CDR2 reads YYNGEE. The CDR3 extends over 17 amino acids. The CDR3 region is CASSGGQGGSSYNEQFF. In DNA form, the CDR3 reads TGTGCCAGCAGCGGAGGTCAGGGAGGGAGCTCCTACAATGAGCAGTTCTTC.

The CDR3 DNA sequence: TGTGCCAGCCGGGGAGCGGGGCCGCCCACAGATACGCAGTATTTT. Translation gives CASRGAGPPTDTQYF. The chain joins TRBV28 to TRBJ2-3, with 7 bases matching TRBD2. V shed 8 bases and J 2 bases; nucleotides not matched to a gene: 10. Germline values: CDR1 MDHEN, CDR2 SYDVKM. The CDR3 is 15 amino acids. The full variable domain, with the rest looked up from reference TRBV28 and TRBJ2-3, is DVKVTQSSRYLVKRTGEKVFLECVQDMDHENMFWYRQDPGLGLRLIYFSYDVKMKEKGDIPEGYSVSREKKERFSLILESASTNQTSMYLCASRGAGPPTDTQYFGPGTRLTVL.

The V call is TRBV10-2, the J call TRBJ1-1; the D is unclear. Trimming took off 8 bases at V and 0 bases at J, with 13 bases between the two ends. This CDR3 is built from 14 residues. Per the germline V gene, CDR1 is WSHSY and CDR2 is SAAADI. The CDR3 DNA is TGCGCCAGCTCCTGGACTGAGTTGAACACTGAAGCTTTCTTT. Translated, it gives CASSWTELNTEAFF.

V usage is TRBV29-1 and J usage is TRBJ2-5, with a possible D match to TRBD2 (5 bases). This CDR3 contains 13 residues. V lost 3 bases and J 4 bases, leaving 12 bases between the germline ends. In germline, CDR1 is SQVTM, CDR2 ANQGSEA. This CDR3 is CSVDTGGRETQYF. As DNA, the CDR3 is TGCAGCGTTGACACCGGCGGGCGAGAGACCCAGTACTTC.

V is TRBV18 and J is TRBJ1-5, with D possibly matching TRBD1 (6 bases). Germline CDR1 KGHSH, CDR2 LQKENI. V was cut by 0 bases and J by 5 bases, with 11 bases left in between. The CDR3 runs to 15 residues. CDR3 protein: CASSPPGATDQPQHF. The CDR3 region has the DNA TGTGCCAGCTCACCACCGGGGGCCACAGATCAGCCCCAGCATTTT.

The CDR3 spells CASGLRAGRDTGELFF. The CDR3 DNA sequence: TGTGCTAGTGGCCTACGAGCGGGGAGAGACACCGGGGAGCTGTTTTTT. The V call is TRBV12-5, the J call TRBJ2-2; 7 nucleotides align to TRBD2. This CDR3 is 16 amino acids long. Germline CDR1 is LGHNT and CDR2 is FRNRAP. J gave up 3 bases and V 6 bases, and 10 bases lay outside the gene matches.

V usage is TRBV7-2 and J usage is TRBJ2-7; no clear D. CDR1 is SGHTA, CDR2 FQGNSA, per germline. This CDR3 is built from 13 residues. Trimming cost V 5 bases and J 8 bases, with 16 bases left between them. The CDR3 sequence is CASSPGRKRKQYF. The CDR3, as DNA: TGTGCCAGCAGCCCCGGACGAAAACGGAAGCAGTACTTC.

The genes are TRBV7-2 and TRBJ2-7; no firm D call. Trimming removed 5 bases from V and 4 bases from J, with 6 bases in between. Per germline, CDR1 SGHTA and CDR2 FQGNSA. The CDR3 totals 11 residues. In nucleotides, the CDR3 is TGTGCCAGCAGCCCAGGATACGAGCAGTACTTC. The encoded protein is CASSPGYEQYF. The whole variable domain, remainder taken from reference TRBV7-2 and TRBJ2-7, is GAGVSQSPSNKVTEKGKDVELRCDPISGHTALYWYRQSLGQGLEFLIYFQGNSAPDKSGLPSDRFSAERTGGSVSTLTIQRTQQEDSAVYLCASSPGYEQYFGPGTRLTVT.

The chain is built from TRBV28 and TRBJ2-1; 11 positions match TRBD2. The CDR3 is 15 amino acids. Germline CDR1 reads MDHEN; CDR2 reads SYDVKM. The ends lost 5 bases at V and 3 bases at J; junction bases unmatched: 3. Here the CDR3 DNA reads TGTGCCAGCAGTAAGACTAGCGGGATCTACAATGAGCAGTTCTTC. This translates into CASSKTSGIYNEQFF. Full variable domain (remainder filled in from reference TRBV28 and TRBJ2-1): DVKVTQSSRYLVKRTGEKVFLECVQDMDHENMFWYRQDPGLGLRLIYFSYDVKMKEKGDIPEGYSVSREKKERFSLILESASTNQTSMYLCASSKTSGIYNEQFFGPGTRLTVL.

The chain employs TRBV6-1 and TRBJ2-7; the D gene is possibly TRBD2 (5 bases). CDR3 length: 16 residues. CDR1 MNHNS and CDR2 SASEGT come from the germline V gene. V lost 0 bases and J 0 bases, leaving 12 bases between the germline ends. The CDR3 coding sequence is TGTGCCAGCAGTGAAGCGGCAGCGGACCCCTCCTACGAGCAGTACTTC. This gives the protein CASSEAAADPSYEQYF.

CDR3: CASSPTTRDRGEYGYTF. The CDR3 nucleotides read TGTGCCAGCTCACCTACCACACGGGATCGGGGGGAGTATGGCTACACCTTC. This chain uses TRBV18 with TRBJ1-2, with D perhaps TRBD1 (5 bases). From germline, CDR1 is KGHSH and CDR2 LQKENI. The CDR3 covers 17 residues. V gave up 3 bases and J gave up 5 bases, with 22 bases separating them.

The chain uses TRBV11-2 and TRBJ2-3; a possible D gene is TRBD1 (6 bases). Germline V gene data show CDR1 as SGHAT and CDR2 as FQNNGV. Trimming took off 1 base at V and 4 bases at J, with 12 bases between the two ends. CDR3 length equals 15 residues. CDR3 DNA: TGTGCCAGCAGCTTAGGGGGGCGAGGGGCAGATACGCAGTATTTT. Protein: CASSLGGRGADTQYF. The variable domain in full, completed from reference TRBV11-2 and TRBJ2-3, reads EAGVAQSPRYKIIEKRQSVAFWCNPISGHATLYWYQQILGQGPKLLIQFQNNGVVDDSQLPKDRFSAERLKGVDSTLKIQPAKLEDSAVYLCASSLGGRGADTQYFGPGTRLTVL.

The J gene is TRBJ2-3, the V gene TRBV18, with 8 bases matching TRBD1. Germline V CDR1 and CDR2: KGHSH, LQKENI. The CDR3 contains 15 residues. V lost 1 base, J lost 8 bases, and 8 bases stayed unmatched. CDR3 protein: CASSPQTGVAGTQYF. The CDR3 DNA is TGTGCCAGCTCACCACAGACAGGGGTCGCCGGTACGCAGTATTTT.

The chain links TRBV7-2 to TRBJ2-1; D is uncertain. The V end was cut by 5 bases, the J end by 8 bases, with 19 bases between. The CDR3 extends over 15 amino acids. The germline V gene encodes CDR1 SGHTA and CDR2 FQGNSA. CDR3 sequence: CASSVGSTFRDEQFF. CDR3 DNA: TGTGCCAGCAGCGTGGGGTCTACATTTCGCGATGAGCAGTTCTTC.

V and J are TRBV6-5 and TRBJ1-3; D is uncertain. The CDR3 totals 14 residues. Between the trimmed V and J ends, which lost 0 bases and 9 bases, there was a span of 12 bases. The germline gives CDR1 MNHEY, CDR2 SVGAGI. The chain's CDR3 is CASSYSMNGITIYF. The CDR3 DNA reads as TGTGCCAGCAGTTACTCCATGAATGGTATCACCATATATTTT.

CDR3: CASSKGSGIFNYGYTF. The CDR3 DNA sequence: TGTGCCAGCAGCAAGGGGTCAGGGATTTTTAACTATGGCTACACCTTC. The rearrangement links TRBV5-6 to TRBJ1-2, with a weak D call TRBD1 (5 bases). The V end lost 4 bases, the J end lost 1 base, and 17 bases lay between the germline ends. The CDR3 loop spans 16 amino acids. Germline CDR1 reads SGHDT; CDR2 reads YYEEEE.